This TCR beta chain comes out of a study of shared clonotypes between healthy human individuals. Comment on this clone: Antigen specificity is unknown.

Sequencing was at deep level. Method: immunoSEQ multiplex PCR; TCRdb's copy keeps in-frame clones and lacks some. Of about 1.1 million clones in the sample, about 80% were seen once. The CDR3 runs 16 residues. Germline CDR1 LNHDA, CDR2 SQIVND (reference sequence). Deletions cut 1 base from V and 0 bases from J, with 13 bases between. CD45RA+ naive and CD45RA-negative memory subsets were separated from CD4+ cells. General study results and limits: In four donors, about 5% of naive CD4 clonotypes appeared in common. Tissue TCR repertoires likely differ from these blood-only repertoires.

The specimen was memory CD4+ T cells from PBMCs. Subset indicated: CD45RA-negative fraction. The rearrangement links TRBV19 to TRBJ2-7, with D perhaps matching TRBD1 (6 bases). This receptor was obtained from a man aged 18 to 30 in good health. Some clones in this sample may be carry-over from other donors' samples. This chain's CDR3 is CASSIGAQGRSYEQYF. The CDR3 nucleotides read TGTGCCAGTAGTATAGGGGCTCAGGGGCGCTCCTACGAGCAGTACTTC.